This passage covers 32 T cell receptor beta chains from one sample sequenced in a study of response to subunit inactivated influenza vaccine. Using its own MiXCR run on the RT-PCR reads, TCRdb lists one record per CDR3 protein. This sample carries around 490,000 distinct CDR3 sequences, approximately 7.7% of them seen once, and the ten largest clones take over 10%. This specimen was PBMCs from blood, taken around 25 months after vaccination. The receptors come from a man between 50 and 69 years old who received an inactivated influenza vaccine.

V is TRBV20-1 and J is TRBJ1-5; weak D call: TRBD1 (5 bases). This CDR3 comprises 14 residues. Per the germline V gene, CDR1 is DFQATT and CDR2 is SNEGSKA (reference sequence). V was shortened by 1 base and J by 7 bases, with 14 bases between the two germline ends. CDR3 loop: CSARGATARQPQHF. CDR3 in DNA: TGCAGTGCTAGAGGTGCGACAGCTAGACAGCCCCAGCATTTT.

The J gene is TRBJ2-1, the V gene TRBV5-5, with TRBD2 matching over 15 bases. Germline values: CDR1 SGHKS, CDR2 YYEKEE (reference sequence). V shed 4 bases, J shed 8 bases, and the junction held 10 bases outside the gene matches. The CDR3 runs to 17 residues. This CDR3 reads CASSKGLAGGPSDEQFF. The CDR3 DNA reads TGTGCCAGCAGCAAGGGACTAGCGGGGGGACCCTCGGATGAGCAGTTCTTC. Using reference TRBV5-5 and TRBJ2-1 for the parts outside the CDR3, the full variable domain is DAGVTQSPTHLIKTRGQQVTLRCSPISGHKSVSWYQQVLGQGPQFIFQYYEKEERGRGNFPDRFSARQFPNYSSELNVNALLLGDSALYLCASSKGLAGGPSDEQFFGPGTRLTVL.

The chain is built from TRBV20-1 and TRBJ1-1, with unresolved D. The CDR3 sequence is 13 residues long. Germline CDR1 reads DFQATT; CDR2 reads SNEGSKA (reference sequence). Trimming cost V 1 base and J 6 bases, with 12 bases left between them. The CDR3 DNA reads TGCAGTGCTAGAGTCCGACCCAGCTCTGAAGCTTTCTTT. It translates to CSARVRPSSEAFF.

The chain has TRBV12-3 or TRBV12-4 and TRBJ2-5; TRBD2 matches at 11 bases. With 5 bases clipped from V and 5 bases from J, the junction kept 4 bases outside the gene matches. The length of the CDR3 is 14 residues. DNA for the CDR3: TGTGCCAGCAGTACTAGCGGGAGCGAGGAGACCCAGTACTTC. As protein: CASSTSGSEETQYF.

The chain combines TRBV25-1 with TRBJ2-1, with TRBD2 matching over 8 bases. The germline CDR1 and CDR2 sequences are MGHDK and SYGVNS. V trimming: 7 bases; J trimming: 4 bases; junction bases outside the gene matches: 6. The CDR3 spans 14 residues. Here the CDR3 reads CASTPSGQYNEQFF. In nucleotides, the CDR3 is TGTGCCAGCACGCCTAGCGGGCAATACAATGAGCAGTTCTTC.

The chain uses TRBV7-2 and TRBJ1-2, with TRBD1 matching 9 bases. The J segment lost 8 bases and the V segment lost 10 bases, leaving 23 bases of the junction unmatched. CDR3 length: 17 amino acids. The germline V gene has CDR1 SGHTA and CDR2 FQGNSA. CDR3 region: CATLQGQGEGLRGGYTF. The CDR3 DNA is TGTGCCACTCTGCAGGGACAGGGAGAGGGGCTCCGGGGCGGCTACACCTTC.

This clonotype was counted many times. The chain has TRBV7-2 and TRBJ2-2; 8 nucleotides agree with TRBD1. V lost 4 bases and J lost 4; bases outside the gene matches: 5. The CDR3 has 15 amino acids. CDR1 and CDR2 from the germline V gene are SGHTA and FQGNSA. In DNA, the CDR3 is TGTGCCAGCAGCTCAGGACAGGGTTTCACCGGGGAGCTGTTTTTT. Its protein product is CASSSGQGFTGELFF.

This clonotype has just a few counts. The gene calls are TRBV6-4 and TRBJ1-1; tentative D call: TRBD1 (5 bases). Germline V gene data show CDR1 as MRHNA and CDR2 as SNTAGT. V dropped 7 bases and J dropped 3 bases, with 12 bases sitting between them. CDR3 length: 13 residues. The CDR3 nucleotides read TGTGCCAGCACCGTTGACAGAGACACTGAAGCTTTCTTT. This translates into CASTVDRDTEAFF.

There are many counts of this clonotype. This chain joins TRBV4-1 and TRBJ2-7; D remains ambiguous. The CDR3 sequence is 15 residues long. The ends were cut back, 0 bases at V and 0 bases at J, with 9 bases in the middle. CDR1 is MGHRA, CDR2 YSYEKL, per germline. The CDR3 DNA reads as TGCGCCAGCAGCCAAGAGCAGGTCCCCTCCTACGAGCAGTACTTC. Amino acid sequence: CASSQEQVPSYEQYF.

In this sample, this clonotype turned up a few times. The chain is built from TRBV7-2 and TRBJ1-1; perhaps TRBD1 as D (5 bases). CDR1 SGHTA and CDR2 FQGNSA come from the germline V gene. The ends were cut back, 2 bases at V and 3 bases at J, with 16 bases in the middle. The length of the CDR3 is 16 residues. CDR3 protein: CASSLMGGGIYTEAFF. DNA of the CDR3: TGTGCCAGCAGCTTAATGGGTGGGGGGATTTACACTGAAGCTTTCTTT.

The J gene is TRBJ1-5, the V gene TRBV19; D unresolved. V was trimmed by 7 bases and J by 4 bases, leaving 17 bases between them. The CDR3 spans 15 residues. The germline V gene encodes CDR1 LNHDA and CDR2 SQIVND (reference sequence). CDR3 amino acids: CASKGDGRINQPQHF. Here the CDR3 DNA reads TGTGCCAGTAAAGGAGATGGACGGATTAATCAGCCCCAGCATTTT.

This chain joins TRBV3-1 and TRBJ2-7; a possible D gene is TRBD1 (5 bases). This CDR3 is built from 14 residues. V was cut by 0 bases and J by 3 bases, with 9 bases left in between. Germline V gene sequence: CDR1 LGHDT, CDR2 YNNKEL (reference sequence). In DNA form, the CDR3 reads TGTGCCAGCAGCCAAGACAGGGTGGGCTACGAGCAGTACTTC. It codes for CASSQDRVGYEQYF.

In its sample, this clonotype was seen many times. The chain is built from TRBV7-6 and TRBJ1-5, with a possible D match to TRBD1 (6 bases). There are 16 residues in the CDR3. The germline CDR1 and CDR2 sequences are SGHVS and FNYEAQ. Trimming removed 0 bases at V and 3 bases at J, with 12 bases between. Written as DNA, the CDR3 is TGTGCCAGCAGCTTAGCGCGGGCAGGGGACAATCAGCCCCAGCATTTT. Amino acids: CASSLARAGDNQPQHF.

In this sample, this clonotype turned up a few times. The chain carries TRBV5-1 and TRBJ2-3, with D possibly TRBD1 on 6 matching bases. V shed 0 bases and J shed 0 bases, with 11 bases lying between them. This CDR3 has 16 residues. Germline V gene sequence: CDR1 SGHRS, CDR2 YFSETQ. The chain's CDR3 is CASSLGQAKSTDTQYF. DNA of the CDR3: TGCGCCAGCAGCTTGGGACAGGCCAAAAGCACAGATACGCAGTATTTT.

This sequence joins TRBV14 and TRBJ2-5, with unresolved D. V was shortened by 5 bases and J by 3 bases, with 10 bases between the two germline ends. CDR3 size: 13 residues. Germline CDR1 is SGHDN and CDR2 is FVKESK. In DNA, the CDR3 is TGTGCCAGCAGCATAAGGGAAAAAGAGACCCAGTACTTC. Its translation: CASSIREKETQYF.

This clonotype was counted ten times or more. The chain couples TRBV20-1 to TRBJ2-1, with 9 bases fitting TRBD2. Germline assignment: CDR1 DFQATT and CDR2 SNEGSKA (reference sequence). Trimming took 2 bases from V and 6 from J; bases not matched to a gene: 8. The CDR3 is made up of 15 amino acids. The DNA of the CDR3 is TGCAGTGCTAGAAACCTGGCGGGAGGGCCCAATGAGCAGTTCTTC. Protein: CSARNLAGGPNEQFF.

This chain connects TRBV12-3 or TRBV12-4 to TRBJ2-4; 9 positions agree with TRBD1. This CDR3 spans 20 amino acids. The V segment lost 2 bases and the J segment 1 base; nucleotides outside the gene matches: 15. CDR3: CASSLKGTGGVVMAKNIQYF. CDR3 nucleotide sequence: TGTGCCAGCAGTTTAAAAGGAACAGGGGGCGTCGTTATGGCCAAAAACATTCAGTACTTC.

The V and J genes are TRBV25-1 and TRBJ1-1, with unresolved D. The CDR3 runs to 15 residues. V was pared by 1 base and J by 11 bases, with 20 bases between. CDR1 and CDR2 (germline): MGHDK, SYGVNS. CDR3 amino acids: CASSESLHRNTVAFF. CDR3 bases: TGTGCCAGCAGTGAATCCCTCCACCGAAACACTGTCGCTTTCTTT.

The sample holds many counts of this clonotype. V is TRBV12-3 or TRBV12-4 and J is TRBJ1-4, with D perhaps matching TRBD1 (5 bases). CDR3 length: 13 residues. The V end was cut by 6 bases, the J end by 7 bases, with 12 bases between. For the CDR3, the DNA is TGTGCCAGCAGGCAGGTTGGGGGTGAAAAACTGTTTTTT. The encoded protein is CASRQVGGEKLFF.

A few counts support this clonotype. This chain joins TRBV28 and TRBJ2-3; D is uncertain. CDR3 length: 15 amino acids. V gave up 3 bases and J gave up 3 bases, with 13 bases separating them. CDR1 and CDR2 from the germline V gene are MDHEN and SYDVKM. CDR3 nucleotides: TGTGCCAGCAGTTTGCTCTGGGGTCTTACAGATACGCAGTATTTT. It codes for CASSLLWGLTDTQYF.

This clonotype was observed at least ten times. CDR3 loop: CASSLGVGVEQYF. The CDR3, as DNA: TGTGCCAGCAGTTTAGGTGTAGGGGTCGAGCAGTACTTC. The chain has TRBV12-3 or TRBV12-4 and TRBJ2-7, with a tentative D call TRBD1 (5 bases). V lost 1 base to trimming and J lost 6 bases, with 10 bases between them. The CDR3 totals 13 residues.

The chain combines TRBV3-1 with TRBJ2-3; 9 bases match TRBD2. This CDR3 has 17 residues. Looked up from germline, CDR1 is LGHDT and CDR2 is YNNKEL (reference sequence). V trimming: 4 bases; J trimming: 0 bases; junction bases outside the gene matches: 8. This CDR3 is CASSPLGTSSSTDTQYF. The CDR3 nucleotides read TGTGCCAGCAGCCCACTCGGGACTAGCTCTAGCACAGATACGCAGTATTTT.

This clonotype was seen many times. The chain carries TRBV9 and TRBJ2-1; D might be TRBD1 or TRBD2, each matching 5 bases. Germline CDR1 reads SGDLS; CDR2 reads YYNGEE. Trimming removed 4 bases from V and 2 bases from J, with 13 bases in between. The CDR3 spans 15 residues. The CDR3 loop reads CASSPWGSAYNEQFF. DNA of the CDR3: TGTGCCAGCAGCCCCTGGGGGAGTGCCTACAATGAGCAGTTCTTC.

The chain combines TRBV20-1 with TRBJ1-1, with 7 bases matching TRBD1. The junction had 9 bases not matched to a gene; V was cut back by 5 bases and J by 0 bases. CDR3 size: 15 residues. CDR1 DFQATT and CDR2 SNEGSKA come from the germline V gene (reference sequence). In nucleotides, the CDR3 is TGCAGTGCTTATGAATCGGGACAGATGAACACTGAAGCTTTCTTT. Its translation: CSAYESGQMNTEAFF.

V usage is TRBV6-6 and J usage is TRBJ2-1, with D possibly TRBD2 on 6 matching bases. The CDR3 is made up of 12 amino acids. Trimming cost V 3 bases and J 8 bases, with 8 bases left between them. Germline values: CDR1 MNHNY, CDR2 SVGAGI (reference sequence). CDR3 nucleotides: TGTGCCAGCAGTTATCGGGAGCATGAGCAGTTCTTC. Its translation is CASSYREHEQFF.

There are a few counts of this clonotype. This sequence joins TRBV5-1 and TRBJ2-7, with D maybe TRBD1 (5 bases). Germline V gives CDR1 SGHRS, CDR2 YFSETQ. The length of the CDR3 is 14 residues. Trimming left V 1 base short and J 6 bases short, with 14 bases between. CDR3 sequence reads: CASSLSTGFPEQYF. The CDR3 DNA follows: TGCGCCAGCAGCTTGTCTACAGGTTTCCCCGAGCAGTACTTC.

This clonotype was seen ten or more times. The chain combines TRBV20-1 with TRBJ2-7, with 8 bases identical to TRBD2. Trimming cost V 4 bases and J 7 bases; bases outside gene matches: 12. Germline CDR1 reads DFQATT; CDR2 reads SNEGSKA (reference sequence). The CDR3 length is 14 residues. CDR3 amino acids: CSAKTSGTSGEQYF. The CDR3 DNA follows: TGCAGTGCTAAAACTTCCGGGACTAGTGGGGAGCAGTACTTC.

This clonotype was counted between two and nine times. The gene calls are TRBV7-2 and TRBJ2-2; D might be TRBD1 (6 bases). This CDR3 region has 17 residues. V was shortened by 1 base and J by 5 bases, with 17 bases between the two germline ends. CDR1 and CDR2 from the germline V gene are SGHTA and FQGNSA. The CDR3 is CASSLGMNQGYTGELFF. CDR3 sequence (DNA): TGTGCCAGCAGCTTAGGAATGAATCAGGGGTATACCGGGGAGCTGTTTTTT. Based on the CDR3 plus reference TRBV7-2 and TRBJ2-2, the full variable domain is GAGVSQSPSNKVTEKGKDVELRCDPISGHTALYWYRQSLGQGLEFLIYFQGNSAPDKSGLPSDRFSAERTGGSVSTLTIQRTQQEDSAVYLCASSLGMNQGYTGELFFGEGSRLTVL.

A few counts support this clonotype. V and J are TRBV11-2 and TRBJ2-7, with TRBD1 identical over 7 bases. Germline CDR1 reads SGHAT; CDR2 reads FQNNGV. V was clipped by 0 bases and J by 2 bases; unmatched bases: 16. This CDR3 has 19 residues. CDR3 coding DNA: TGTGCCAGCAGCTTAGATTCCAGGGGGTATTACGGATTTACCTACGAGCAGTACTTC. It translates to CASSLDSRGYYGFTYEQYF.

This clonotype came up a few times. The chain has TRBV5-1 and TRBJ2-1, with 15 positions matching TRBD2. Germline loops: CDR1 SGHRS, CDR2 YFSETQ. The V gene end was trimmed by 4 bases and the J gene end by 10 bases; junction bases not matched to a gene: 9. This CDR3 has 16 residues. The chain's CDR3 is CASSTWTSGRAEEQFF. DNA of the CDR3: TGCGCCAGCAGCACTTGGACTAGCGGGAGGGCCGAGGAGCAGTTCTTC.

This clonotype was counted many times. This CDR3 reads CASSLGPGETQYF. In DNA, the CDR3 is TGTGCCAGCAGCTTAGGACCCGGGGAGACCCAGTACTTC. The V and J genes are TRBV7-2 and TRBJ2-5; D gene ambiguous. This CDR3 spans 13 amino acids. With 1 base removed from V and 5 bases from J, the gap between germline ends came to 8 bases. CDR1 and CDR2 (germline): SGHTA, FQGNSA.

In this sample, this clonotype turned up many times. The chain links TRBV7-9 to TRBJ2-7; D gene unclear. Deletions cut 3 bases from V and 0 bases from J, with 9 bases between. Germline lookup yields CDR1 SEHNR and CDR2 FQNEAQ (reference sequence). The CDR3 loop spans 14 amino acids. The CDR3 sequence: CASSFGRFSYEQYF. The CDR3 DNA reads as TGTGCCAGCAGCTTCGGACGGTTCTCCTACGAGCAGTACTTC.